The rows below give T cell receptor beta chains drawn from one sample of a study of cytomegalovirus exposure and HLA in healthy donors. Data came from immunoSEQ multiplex PCR; TCRdb stores just in-frame clones and leaves some out. Of fewer than 250,000 clones detected, more than 60% appear once; the ten largest clones hold 2% to 2.5%. Input material: PBMCs. The receptors here all came from a woman younger than 45 in good health and CMV-seropositive. CDR3s include the opening cysteine and the closing phenylalanine or tryptophan. A D gene is named only where the DNA matches it firmly.

v_call	j_call	d_call	cdr3_length	cdr3_aa
TRBV2	TRBJ2-5	-	14	CASRERLVGETQYF
TRBV7-9	TRBJ1-2	TRBD1	15	CASSLDTGGGYGYTF
TRBV9	TRBJ1-2	-	14	CASSPPQGRVGYTF
TRBV9	TRBJ2-1	-	15	CASSVSEGDYNEQFF
TRBV15	TRBJ1-2	TRBD1	17	CATSSDRGGIANYGYTF
TRBV5-1	TRBJ2-2	-	15	CASSHGSANTGELFF
TRBV7-2	TRBJ2-3	-	15	CASSLASGRTDTQYF
TRBV28	TRBJ2-3	-	14	CASSTLTATDTQYF
TRBV4-2	TRBJ1-2	TRBD1	14	CASRGTGGSYGYTF
TRBV15	TRBJ2-5	-	15	CATSREDLPQETQYF
TRBV11-1	TRBJ1-1	-	14	CASSQTGMNTEAFF
TRBV10-3	TRBJ2-3	TRBD2	18	CAISEKSFGGGSTDTQYF
TRBV5-5	TRBJ2-2	TRBD2	15	CASSLTSGGTGELFF
TRBV5-1	TRBJ1-2	TRBD1	14	CASSLAQGEGGYTF
TRBV19	TRBJ2-7	TRBD1	12	CASRDRSYEQYF
TRBV29-1	TRBJ1-3	TRBD1	14	CSVGTGISGNTIYF
TRBV19	TRBJ2-7	TRBD1	15	CASSPGTGGMNEQYF
TRBV5-1	TRBJ2-7	TRBD2	15	CASSLDGRGGYEQYF
TRBV6-1	TRBJ2-7	TRBD2	15	CASNNRGGPSYEQYF
TRBV19	TRBJ2-7	-	12	CASSPGLYEQYF
TRBV9	TRBJ1-3	-	17	CASSVTTGNLLGNTIYF
TRBV19	TRBJ1-1	-	14	CASTLSRQNTEAFF
TRBV4-2	TRBJ2-1	-	15	CASSQEGASNNEQFF
TRBV5-1	TRBJ1-1	-	15	CASGPRRGYNTEAFF
TRBV4-3	TRBJ1-2	-	17	CASSQVENAGSFYGYTF
TRBV5-1	TRBJ1-2	-	13	CASSLGQNYGYTF
TRBV28	TRBJ2-1	TRBD2	18	CASGGLAGGPSWYNEQFF
TRBV15	TRBJ1-2	-	16	CATSRSSGTLPYGYTF
TRBV5-1	TRBJ1-4	TRBD1	15	CASSLGDRRNEKLFF
TRBV20-1	TRBJ1-4	-	11	CSARASEKLFF
TRBV7-2	TRBJ2-3	TRBD1	15	CASSLGGQFTDTQYF
TRBV19	TRBJ1-5	-	14	CASNNGQRNQPQHF
TRBV19	TRBJ2-7	TRBD1	13	CATRQGGTYEQYF